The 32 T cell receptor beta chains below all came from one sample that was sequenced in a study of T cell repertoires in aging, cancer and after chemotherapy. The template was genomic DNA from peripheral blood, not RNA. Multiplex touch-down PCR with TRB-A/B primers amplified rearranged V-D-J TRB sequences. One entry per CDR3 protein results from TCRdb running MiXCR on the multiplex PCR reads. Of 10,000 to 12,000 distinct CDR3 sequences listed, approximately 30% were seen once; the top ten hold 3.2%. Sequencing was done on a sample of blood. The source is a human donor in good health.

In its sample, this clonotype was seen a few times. CDR3 nucleotide sequence: TGTGCCAGCAGACCCCGAGGAGTCTCTGGAAACACCATATATTTT. Its translation: CASRPRGVSGNTIYF. The chain combines TRBV6-5 with TRBJ1-3, with D unclear. In germline, CDR1 is MNHEY, CDR2 SVGAGI. The CDR3 is 15 amino acids. Trimming shortened V by 6 bases and J by 0 bases, and 12 bases separated the two germline ends.

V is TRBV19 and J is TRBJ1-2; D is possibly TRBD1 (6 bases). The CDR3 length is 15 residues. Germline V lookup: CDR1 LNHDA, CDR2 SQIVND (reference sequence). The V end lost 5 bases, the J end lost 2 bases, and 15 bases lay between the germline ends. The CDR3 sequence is CASSYLGDINYGYTF. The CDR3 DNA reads TGTGCCAGTAGTTATCTGGGGGACATCAACTATGGCTACACCTTC.

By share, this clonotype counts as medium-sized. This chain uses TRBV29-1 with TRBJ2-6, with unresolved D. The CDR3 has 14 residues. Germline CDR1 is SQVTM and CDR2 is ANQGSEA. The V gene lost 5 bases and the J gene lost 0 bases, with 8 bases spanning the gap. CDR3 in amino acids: CSVSLNSGANVLTF. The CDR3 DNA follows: TGCAGCGTTAGTTTGAACTCTGGGGCCAACGTCCTGACTTTC.

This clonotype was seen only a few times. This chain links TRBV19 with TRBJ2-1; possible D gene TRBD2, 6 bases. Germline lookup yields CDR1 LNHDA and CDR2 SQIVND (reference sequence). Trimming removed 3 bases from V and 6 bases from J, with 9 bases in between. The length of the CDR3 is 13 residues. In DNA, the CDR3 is TGTGCCAGTAGTATCTTTAGCGGCAATGAGCAGTTCTTC. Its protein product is CASSIFSGNEQFF. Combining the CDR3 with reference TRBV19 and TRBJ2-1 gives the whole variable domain DGGITQSPKYLFRKEGQNVTLSCEQNLNHDAMYWYRQDPGQGLRLIYYSQIVNDFQKGDIAEGYSVSREKKESFPLTVTSAQKNPTAFYLCASSIFSGNEQFFGPGTRLTVL.

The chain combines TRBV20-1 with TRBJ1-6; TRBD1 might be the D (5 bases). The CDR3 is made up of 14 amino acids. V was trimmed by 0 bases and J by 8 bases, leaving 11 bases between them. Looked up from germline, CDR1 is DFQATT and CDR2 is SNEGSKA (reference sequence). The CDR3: CSARDRQGYSPLHF. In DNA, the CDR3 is TGCAGTGCTAGAGATCGGCAGGGTTATTCACCCCTCCACTTT.

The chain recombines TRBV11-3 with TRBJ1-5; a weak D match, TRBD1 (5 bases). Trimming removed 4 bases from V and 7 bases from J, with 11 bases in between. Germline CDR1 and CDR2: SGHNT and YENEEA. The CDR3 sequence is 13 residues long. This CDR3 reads CASSSQGEQPQHF. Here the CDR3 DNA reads TGTGCCAGCAGCTCGCAGGGAGAACAGCCCCAGCATTTT.

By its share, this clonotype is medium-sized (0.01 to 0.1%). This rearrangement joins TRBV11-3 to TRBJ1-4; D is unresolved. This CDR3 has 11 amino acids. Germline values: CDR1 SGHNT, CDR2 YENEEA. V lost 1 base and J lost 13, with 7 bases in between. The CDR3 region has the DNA TGTGCCAGCAGCTTAGGTGGGATACTGTTTTTT. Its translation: CASSLGGILFF.

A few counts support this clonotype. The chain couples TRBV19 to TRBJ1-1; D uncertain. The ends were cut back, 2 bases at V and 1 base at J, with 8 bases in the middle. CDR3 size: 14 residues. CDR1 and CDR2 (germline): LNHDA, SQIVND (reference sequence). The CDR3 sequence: CASSIRGKNTEAFF. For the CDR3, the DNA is TGTGCCAGTAGTATACGGGGAAAGAACACTGAAGCTTTCTTT.

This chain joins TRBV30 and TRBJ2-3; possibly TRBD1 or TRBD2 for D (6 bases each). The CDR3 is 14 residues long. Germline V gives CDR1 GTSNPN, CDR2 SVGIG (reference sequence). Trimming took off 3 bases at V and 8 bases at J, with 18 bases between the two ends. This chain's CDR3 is CAWRGGHASGTQYF. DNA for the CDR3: TGTGCCTGGAGGGGGGGCCACGCCTCGGGTACGCAGTATTTT.

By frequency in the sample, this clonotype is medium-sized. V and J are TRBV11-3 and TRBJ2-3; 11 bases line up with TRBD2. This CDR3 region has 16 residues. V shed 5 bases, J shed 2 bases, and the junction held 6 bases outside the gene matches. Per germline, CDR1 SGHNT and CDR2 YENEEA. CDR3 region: CASSAGTSGNTDTQYF. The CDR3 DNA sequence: TGTGCCAGCAGCGCTGGGACTAGCGGTAACACAGATACGCAGTATTTT.

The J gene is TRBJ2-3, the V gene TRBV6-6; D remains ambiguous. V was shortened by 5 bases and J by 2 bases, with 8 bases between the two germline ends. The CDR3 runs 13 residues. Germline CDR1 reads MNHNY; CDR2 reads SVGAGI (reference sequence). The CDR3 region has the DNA TGTGCCAGCAGTCCGAACAACACAGATACGCAGTATTTT. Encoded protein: CASSPNNTDTQYF.

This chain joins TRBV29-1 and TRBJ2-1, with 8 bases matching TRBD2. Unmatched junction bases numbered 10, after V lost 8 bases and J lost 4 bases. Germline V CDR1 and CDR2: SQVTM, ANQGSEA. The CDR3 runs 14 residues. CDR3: CSSLGGAGYNEQFF. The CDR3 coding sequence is TGCAGCTCCCTCGGGGGGGCGGGGTACAATGAGCAGTTCTTC.

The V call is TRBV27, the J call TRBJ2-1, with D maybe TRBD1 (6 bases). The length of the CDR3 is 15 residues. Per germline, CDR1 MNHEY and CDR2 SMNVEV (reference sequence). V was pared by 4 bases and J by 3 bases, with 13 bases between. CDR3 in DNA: TGTGCCAGCAGTTCTACAGGGCCAAGCTACAATGAGCAGTTCTTC. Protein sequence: CASSSTGPSYNEQFF.

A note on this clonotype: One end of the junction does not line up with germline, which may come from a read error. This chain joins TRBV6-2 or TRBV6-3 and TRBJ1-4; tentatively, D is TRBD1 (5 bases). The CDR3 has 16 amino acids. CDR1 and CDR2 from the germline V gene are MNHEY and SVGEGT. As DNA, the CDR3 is TGTGCCATCAGTAGGAGGGGAGGGGCAACTAATGAAAAACTGTTTTTT. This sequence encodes CAISRRGGATNEKLFF.

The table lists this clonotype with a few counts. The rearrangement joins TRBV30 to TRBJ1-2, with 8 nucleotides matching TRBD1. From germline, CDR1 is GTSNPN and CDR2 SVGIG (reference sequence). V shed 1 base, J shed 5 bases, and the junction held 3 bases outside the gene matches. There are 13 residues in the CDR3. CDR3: CAWSADRGYGYTF. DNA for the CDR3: TGTGCCTGGAGTGCAGACAGGGGTTATGGCTACACCTTC.

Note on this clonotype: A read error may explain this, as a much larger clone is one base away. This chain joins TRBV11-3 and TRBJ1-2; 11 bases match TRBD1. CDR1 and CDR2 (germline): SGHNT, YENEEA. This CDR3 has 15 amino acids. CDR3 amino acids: CASSLDGQGADGYAF. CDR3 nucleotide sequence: TGTGCCAGCAGCTTAGACGGACAGGGGGCGGATGGCTACGCCTTC.

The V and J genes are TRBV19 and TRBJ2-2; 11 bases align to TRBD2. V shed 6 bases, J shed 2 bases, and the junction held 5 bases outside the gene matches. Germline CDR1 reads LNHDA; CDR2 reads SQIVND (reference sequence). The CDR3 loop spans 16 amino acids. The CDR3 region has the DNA TGTGCCAGTAGCCCTAGCGGGGGGACTAACACCGGGGAGCTGTTTTTT. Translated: CASSPSGGTNTGELFF.

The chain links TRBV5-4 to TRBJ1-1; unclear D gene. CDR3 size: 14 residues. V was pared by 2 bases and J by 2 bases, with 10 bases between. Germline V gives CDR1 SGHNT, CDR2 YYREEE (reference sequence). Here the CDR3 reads CASSLAPINTEAFF. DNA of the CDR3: TGTGCCAGCAGCTTAGCTCCTATTAACACTGAAGCTTTCTTT.

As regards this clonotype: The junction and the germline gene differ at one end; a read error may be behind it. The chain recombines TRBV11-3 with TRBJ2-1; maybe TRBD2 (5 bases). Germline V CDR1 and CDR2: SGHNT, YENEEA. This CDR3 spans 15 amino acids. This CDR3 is CASSLDSDNYNEQFF. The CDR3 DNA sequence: TGCGCCAGCAGCTTGGATAGCGATAACTACAATGAGCAGTTCTTC.

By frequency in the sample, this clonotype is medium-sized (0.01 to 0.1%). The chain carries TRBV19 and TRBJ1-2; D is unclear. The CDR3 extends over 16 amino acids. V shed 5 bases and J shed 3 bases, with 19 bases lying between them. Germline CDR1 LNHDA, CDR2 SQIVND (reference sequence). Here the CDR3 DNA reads TGTGCCAGTAGTCCAAAGGACTTCTTGCGGCACTATGGCTACACCTTC. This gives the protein CASSPKDFLRHYGYTF.

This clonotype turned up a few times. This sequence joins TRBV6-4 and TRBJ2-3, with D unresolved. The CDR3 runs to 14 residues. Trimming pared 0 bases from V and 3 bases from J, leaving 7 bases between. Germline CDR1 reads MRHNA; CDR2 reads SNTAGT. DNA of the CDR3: TGTGCCAGCAGTGACTCGACCGGGACAGATACGCAGTATTTT. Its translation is CASSDSTGTDTQYF.

The CDR3 DNA follows: TGTGCCACCAGCAGAGATTCGGGGGTCTCTGGAAACACCATATATTTT. This encodes CATSRDSGVSGNTIYF. The rearrangement uses TRBV15 and TRBJ1-3, with D perhaps TRBD1 (5 bases). Germline V gene sequence: CDR1 LNHNV, CDR2 YYDKDF (reference sequence). V gave up 0 bases and J gave up 0 bases, with 9 bases separating them. CDR3 size: 16 residues.

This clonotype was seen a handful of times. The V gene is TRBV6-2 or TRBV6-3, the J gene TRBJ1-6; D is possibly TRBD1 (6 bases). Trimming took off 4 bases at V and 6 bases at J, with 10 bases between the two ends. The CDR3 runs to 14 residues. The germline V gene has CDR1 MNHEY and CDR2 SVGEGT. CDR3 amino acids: CASSSTGFNSPLHF. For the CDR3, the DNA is TGTGCCAGCAGTTCCACAGGGTTTAATTCACCCCTCCACTTT.

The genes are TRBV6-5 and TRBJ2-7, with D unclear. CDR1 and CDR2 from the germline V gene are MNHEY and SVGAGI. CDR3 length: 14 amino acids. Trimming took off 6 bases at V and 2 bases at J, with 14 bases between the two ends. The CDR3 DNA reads TGTGCCAGCAGCGACCTGATGCCGGCCTACGAGCAGTACTTC. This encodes CASSDLMPAYEQYF.

The DNA for the CDR3 is TGTGCCAGCACCCCGGACGGCAGGGCGGGGTATGGCTACACCTTC. Translation: CASTPDGRAGYGYTF. The chain is built from TRBV5-4 and TRBJ1-2; a weak D match, TRBD1 (5 bases). The CDR3 length is 15 residues. The germline V and J ends were trimmed by 6 bases and 5 bases, with 20 bases remaining between them. CDR1 and CDR2 from the germline V gene are SGHNT and YYREEE (reference sequence).

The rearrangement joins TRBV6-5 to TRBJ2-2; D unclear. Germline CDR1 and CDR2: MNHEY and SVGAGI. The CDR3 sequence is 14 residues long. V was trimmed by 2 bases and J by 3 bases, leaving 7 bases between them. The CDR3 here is CASSYGKHTGELFF. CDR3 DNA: TGTGCCAGCAGTTACGGAAAACACACCGGGGAGCTGTTTTTT.

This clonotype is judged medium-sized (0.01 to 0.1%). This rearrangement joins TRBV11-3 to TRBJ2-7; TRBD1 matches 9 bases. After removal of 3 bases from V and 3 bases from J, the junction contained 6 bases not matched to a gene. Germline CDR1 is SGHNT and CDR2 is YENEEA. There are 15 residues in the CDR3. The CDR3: CASSFGQGRLYEQYF. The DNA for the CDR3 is TGTGCCAGCAGCTTCGGACAGGGGAGGCTCTACGAGCAGTACTTC.

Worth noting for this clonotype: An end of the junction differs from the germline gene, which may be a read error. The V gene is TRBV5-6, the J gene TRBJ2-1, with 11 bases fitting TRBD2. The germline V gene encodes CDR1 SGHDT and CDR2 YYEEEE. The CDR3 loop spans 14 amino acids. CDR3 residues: CASRASGRYNEQFF. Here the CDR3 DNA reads TGCGCCAGCAGGGCTAGCGGGAGGTACAATGAGCAGTTCTTC.

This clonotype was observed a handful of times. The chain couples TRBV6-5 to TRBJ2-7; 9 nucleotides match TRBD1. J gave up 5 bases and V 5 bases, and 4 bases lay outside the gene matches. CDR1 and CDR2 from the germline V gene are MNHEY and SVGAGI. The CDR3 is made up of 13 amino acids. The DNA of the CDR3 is TGTGCCAGCAGTGGGACAGGGCGGCACGAGCAGTACTTC. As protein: CASSGTGRHEQYF.

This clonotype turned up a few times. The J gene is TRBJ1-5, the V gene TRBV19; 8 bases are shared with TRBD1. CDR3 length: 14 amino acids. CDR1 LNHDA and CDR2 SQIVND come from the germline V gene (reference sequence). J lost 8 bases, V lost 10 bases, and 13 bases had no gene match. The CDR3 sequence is CATSGTGLVEPQHF. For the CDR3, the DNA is TGTGCCACCTCAGGGACAGGCCTTGTGGAGCCCCAGCATTTT.

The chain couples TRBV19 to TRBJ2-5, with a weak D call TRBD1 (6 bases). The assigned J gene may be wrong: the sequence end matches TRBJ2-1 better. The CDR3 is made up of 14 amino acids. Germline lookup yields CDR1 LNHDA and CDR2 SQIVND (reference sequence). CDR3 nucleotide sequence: TGTGCCAGTAGAGGGATAGGGGGATACAATGAGCAGTTCTTC. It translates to CASRGIGGYNEQFF.

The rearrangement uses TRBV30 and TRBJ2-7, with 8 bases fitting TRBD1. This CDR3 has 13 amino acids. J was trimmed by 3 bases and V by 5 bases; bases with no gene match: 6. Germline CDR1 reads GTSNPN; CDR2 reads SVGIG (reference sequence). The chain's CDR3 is CAWSGGVSYEQYF. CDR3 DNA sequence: TGTGCCTGGTCAGGGGGCGTGAGCTACGAGCAGTACTTC.